This T cell receptor (beta chain) was captured in a study of T cells in Graves' hyperthyroidism and ophthalmopathy. Study results and limitations: Blood also contained most expanded thyroid clonotypes above 0.001.

Per the germline V gene, CDR1 is MNHEY and CDR2 is SMNVEV (reference sequence). Germline trimming cut 6 bases from V and 10 bases from J; bases unmatched to any gene: 1. The length of the CDR3 is 12 residues. Amplification of TCR beta CDR3 regions was performed using RNA transcripts as template. HTBI primers were employed in a first-round RT-PCR of the TCR CDR3. TCRdb re-analysed the multiplex PCR reads in MiXCR, keeping a single row per CDR3 protein. Of 500,000 to 650,000 distinct CDR3 sequences detected, just under 20% appear once; the ten largest clones hold roughly 44%. Notes on this clonotype: Its specificity is unknown.

This chain joins TRBV27 and TRBJ1-6; TRBD1 agrees at 9 bases. The sequenced sample consisted of blood. The clonotype was recovered from a man aged 35-49 years with Graves' ophthalmopathy. The CDR3 coding sequence is TGTGCCAGCAGGGGGACAGGGTCACCCCTCCACTTT. Amino acid sequence: CASRGTGSPLHF.